The rows below give T cell receptor beta chains drawn from one sample of a study of T cells after yellow fever vaccination. TCRdb itself ran the 5' RACE reads through MiXCR, one entry per CDR3 protein. The profile shows some 390,000 distinct CDR3 sequences, around 6.5% of them singletons. This specimen consisted of PBMCs, obtained 5 days after the yellow fever booster vaccination. These receptors were collected from a man aged 25-45 years who received the YFV17D yellow fever vaccine. The CDR3 runs from the conserved cysteine through the conserved F or W. The order of the fields is clone size, D gene, V gene, CDR3 length, J gene, CDR3 protein, CDR3 DNA. D genes are given only for firm matches. Rows may omit the clone size; those that give it use once, few, many or a size class.

>few|NA|TRBV4-3|14|TRBJ2-7
CASSQRGGSYEQYF
TGCGCCAGCAGCCAGAGGGGGGGATCCTACGAGCAGTACTTC
>many|NA|TRBV7-8|15|TRBJ2-2
CASSPSRPNTGELFF
TGTGCCAGCAGCCCCTCGCGGCCGAACACCGGGGAGCTGTTTTTT
>many|NA|TRBV5-1|14|TRBJ2-1
CASSLVATYNEQFF
TGCGCCAGCAGCTTGGTGGCAACCTACAATGAGCAGTTCTTC
>NA|NA|TRBV20-1|12|TRBJ2-7
CSATRDSGEQYF
TGCAGTGCCACCCGGGACTCGGGCGAGCAGTACTTC
>few|NA|TRBV7-2|13|TRBJ1-2
CASSLKTAGGYTF
TGTGCCAGCAGCTTAAAGACGGCGGGTGGCTACACCTTC
>many|TRBD1|TRBV28|13|TRBJ2-1
CASSLYRGGEQFF
TGTGCCAGCAGTTTGTACAGGGGTGGTGAGCAGTTCTTC
>NA|NA|TRBV4-3|15|TRBJ2-3
CASSLQNYNTDTQYF
TGCGCCAGCAGCCTCCAGAACTATAACACAGATACGCAGTATTTT
>many|TRBD2|TRBV20-1|15|TRBJ2-1
CSARPLAAGGHEQFF
TGCAGTGCTCGCCCGCTAGCGGCCGGCGGGCATGAGCAGTTCTTC
>many|TRBD1|TRBV28|14|TRBJ2-5
CASSPPRGQGREYF
TGTGCCAGCAGTCCTCCTCGGGGACAGGGAAGAGAGTACTTC
>few|NA|TRBV20-1|18|TRBJ2-5
CSARAELGWSFGEETQYF
TGCAGTGCTAGAGCGGAATTAGGGTGGTCGTTTGGGGAAGAGACCCAGTACTTC
>few|NA|TRBV18|17|TRBJ2-4
CASSPPGGTSAKNIQYF
TGTGCCAGCTCACCACCTGGGGGGACCAGCGCCAAAAACATTCAGTACTTC
>NA|NA|TRBV27|15|TRBJ2-1
CASSSPGSGFLEQFF
TGTGCCAGCAGTTCGCCGGGTAGCGGCTTCTTGGAGCAGTTCTTC
>many|TRBD2|TRBV10-3|14|TRBJ2-2
CAITGLASTGELFF
TGTGCCATCACGGGACTAGCGTCGACCGGGGAGCTGTTTTTT
>few|TRBD1|TRBV3-1|14|TRBJ2-7
CASSHGTGDYEQYF
TGTGCCAGCAGCCATGGGACAGGGGACTACGAGCAGTACTTC
>NA|NA|TRBV15|14|TRBJ2-5
CATSRGRDAETQYF
TGTGCCACCAGCAGAGGTAGGGACGCAGAGACCCAGTACTTC
>many|NA|TRBV7-2|16|TRBJ2-1
CATDDPGAQAYNEQFF
TGTGCCACCGACGATCCAGGGGCGCAAGCCTACAATGAGCAGTTCTTC
>many|TRBD2|TRBV7-6|16|TRBJ2-2
CASSLTSGGSPGELFF
TGTGCCAGCAGCTTGACTAGCGGCGGAAGTCCCGGGGAGCTGTTTTTT
>few|NA|TRBV5-1|15|TRBJ2-7
CASQGPSLTTYEQYF
TGCGCCAGCCAGGGGCCCAGTTTAACCACCTACGAGCAGTACTTC
>few|NA|TRBV7-9|12|TRBJ2-1
CASGSEGVEQFF
TGTGCCAGCGGATCTGAGGGGGTAGAGCAGTTCTTC
>many|TRBD2|TRBV20-1|14|TRBJ2-5
CSPRVAGGRETQYF
TGCAGTCCGAGGGTGGCGGGAGGTCGGGAGACCCAGTACTTC
>many|TRBD1|TRBV12-3/TRBV12-4|14|TRBJ1-4
CASSLWDRNEKLFF
TGTGCCAGCAGTTTGTGGGACAGAAATGAAAAACTGTTTTTT
>NA|NA|TRBV10-2|12|TRBJ2-3
CASSGQTDTQYF
TGCGCCAGCAGTGGACAAACAGATACGCAGTATTTT
>NA|NA|TRBV25-1|14|TRBJ2-2
CASKSPDWSGELFF
TGTGCCAGCAAGTCCCCCGACTGGTCCGGGGAGCTGTTTTTT
>many|NA|TRBV10-2|11|TRBJ2-2
CASWGAGELFF
TGCGCCAGCTGGGGGGCCGGGGAGCTGTTTTTT
>NA|TRBD1|TRBV12-3/TRBV12-4|15|TRBJ1-5
CASSSGQGGNQPQHF
TGTGCCAGCAGTTCCGGACAGGGAGGCAATCAGCCCCAGCATTTT
>many|TRBD2|TRBV6-2/TRBV6-3|15|TRBJ2-1
CASSYRVAGGLEQFF
TGTGCCAGCAGTTATCGGGTAGCGGGAGGTCTTGAGCAGTTCTTC